This T cell receptor beta chain was observed in a study of blood T cell repertoires in COVID-19. Cohort 3 donors counted as recovered after two negative PCRs, clearance, or resolved symptoms. Clones were read by immunoSEQ multiplex PCR, and TCRdb kept only the in-frame ones, dropping some. This table has 200,000 to 300,000 clones, approximately 90% appearing once. The CDR3 has 13 residues. Germline loops: CDR1 PRHDT, CDR2 FYEKMQ (reference sequence). V lost 3 bases, J lost 7 bases, and 13 bases lay in between. This clonotype was sampled from a woman between 25 and 40 years old who had recovered from COVID-19. The chain recombines TRBV13 with TRBJ2-7, with TRBD2 as a possible D gene (5 bases). Material: PBMCs or T cells enriched from blood (not recorded which). DNA for the CDR3: TGTGCCAGCAGCTTTGGTATGCCGGGGGAGCAGTACTTC. Its protein is CASSFGMPGEQYF. The whole variable domain, filled in from reference TRBV13 and TRBJ2-7, reads AAGVIQSPRHLIKEKRETATLKCYPIPRHDTVYWYQQGPGQDPQFLISFYEKMQSDKGSIPDRFSAQQFSDYHSELNMSSLELGDSALYFCASSFGMPGEQYFGPGTRLTVT.